The T cell receptor (beta chain) described here comes from a study of regulatory T cells in long-lasting Graves disease. Looking at the study overall: Antithyroid drugs had been taken by newly diagnosed Graves' patients for under 3 months.

This CDR3 region has 18 residues. J gave up 4 bases and V 3 bases, and 14 bases lay outside the gene matches. Germline V gene data show CDR1 as LNHNV and CDR2 as YYDKDF (reference sequence). This clonotype came up many times. As yet, its antigen is unknown. Arm-PCR of CDR3 regions and iRepertoire HTBI primers were the basis on which TCR beta libraries were built. TCRdb itself ran the multiplex PCR reads through MiXCR, one entry per CDR3 protein. The top ten hold approximately 19% of the sample, which has roughly 360,000 distinct CDR3 sequences, about 11% seen once. Described time point: newly diagnosed GD, antithyroid drugs for less than 3 months. Generation of the TCR library employed RNA extracted from PBMCs. The study, taken as a whole, reports: Persistent disease exhibited a predilection for TRBV28, TRBJ1-2 and TRBJ2-5. Persistent Graves' patients showed a TCR diversity that was lower than that of newly diagnosed ones.

This sample also belongs to another study, concerning T cells in Graves' hyperthyroidism and ophthalmopathy. As reported in that work: Uncontrolled infection, other autoimmune disease, pregnancy or lactation led to exclusion.

The material sequenced was peripheral blood mononuclear cells (PBMCs), taken at new diagnosis, from a patient treated with antithyroid drugs. The origin of this receptor is a woman aged 18 to 35 with Graves disease. The chain combines TRBV15 with TRBJ2-1; 8 bases are a match to TRBD1. The CDR3 loop reads CATSSLTGAGGPYNEQFF. The CDR3 DNA sequence: TGTGCCACCAGCAGTCTGACAGGGGCCGGCGGGCCTTACAATGAGCAGTTCTTC.